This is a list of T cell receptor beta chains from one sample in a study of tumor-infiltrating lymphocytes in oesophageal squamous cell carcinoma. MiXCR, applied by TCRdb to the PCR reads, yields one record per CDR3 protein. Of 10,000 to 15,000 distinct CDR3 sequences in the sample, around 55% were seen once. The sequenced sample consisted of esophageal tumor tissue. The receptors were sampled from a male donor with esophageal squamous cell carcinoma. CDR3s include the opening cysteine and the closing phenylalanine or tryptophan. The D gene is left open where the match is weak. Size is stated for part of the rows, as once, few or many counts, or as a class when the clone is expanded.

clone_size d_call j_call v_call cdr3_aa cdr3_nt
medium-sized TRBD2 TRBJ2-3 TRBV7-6 CASSSIAGAIDTQYF TGTGCCAGCAGCTCAATAGCGGGAGCAATAGATACGCAGTATTTT
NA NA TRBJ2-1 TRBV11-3 CASSLAQGGNEQFF TGTGCCAGCAGCTTAGCTCAGGGTGGGAATGAGCAGTTCTTC
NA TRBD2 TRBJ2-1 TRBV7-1 CASGDLFGFGGDEQFF TGTGCCAGCGGCGACCTATTCGGATTCGGGGGGGATGAGCAGTTCTTC
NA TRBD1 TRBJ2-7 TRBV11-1 CASSLDRGTGEQYF TGTGCCAGCAGCTTAGACAGGGGTACGGGGGAGCAGTACTTC
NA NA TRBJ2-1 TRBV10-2 CASSGLEIYNEQFF TGCGCCAGCAGCGGCCTAGAAATTTACAATGAGCAGTTCTTC
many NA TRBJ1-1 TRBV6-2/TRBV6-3 CASSYRGVGNTEAFF TGTGCCAGCAGTTACCGAGGGGTGGGGAACACTGAAGCTTTCTTT
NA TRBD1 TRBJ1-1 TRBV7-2 CASSANRQGEAFF TGTGCCAGCAGCGCCAACCGACAGGGGGAAGCTTTCTTT
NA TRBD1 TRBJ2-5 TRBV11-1 CASSLGGTVQETQYF TGTGCCAGCAGCTTAGGTGGGACAGTACAAGAGACCCAGTACTTC
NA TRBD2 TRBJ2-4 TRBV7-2 CASSPGTSSHIQYF TGTGCCAGCAGCCCCGGGACTAGCAGTCACATTCAGTACTTC
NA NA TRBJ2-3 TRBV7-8 CASSLAGANTQYF TGTGCCAGCAGCTTAGCCGGGGCGAATACGCAGTATTTT
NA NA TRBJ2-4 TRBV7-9 CASSKGWENIQYF TGTGCCAGCAGTAAGGGGTGGGAAAACATTCAGTACTTC
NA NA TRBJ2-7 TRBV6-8 CASMGLAPLEQYF TGTGCCAGCATGGGGCTAGCGCCTCTGGAGCAGTACTTC
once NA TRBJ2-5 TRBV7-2 CASSWGGAQETQYF TGTGCCAGCAGCTGGGGCGGGGCTCAAGAGACCCAGTACTTC
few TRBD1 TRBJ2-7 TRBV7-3 CASSRDRGSYEQYF TGTGCCAGCAGCCGGGACAGGGGGAGCTACGAGCAGTACTTC
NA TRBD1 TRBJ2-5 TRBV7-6 CASSLGQGVETQYF TGTGCCAGCAGCCTGGGCCAGGGGGTGGAGACCCAGTACTTC
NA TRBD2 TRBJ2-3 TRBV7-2 CASSPWTSGRVVEQYF TGTGCCAGCAGCCCCTGGACTAGCGGGAGGGTTGTCGAGCAGTATTTT
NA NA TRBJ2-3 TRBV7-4 CASSLLSADTQYF TGTGCCAGCAGCTTATTAAGCGCAGATACGCAGTATTTT
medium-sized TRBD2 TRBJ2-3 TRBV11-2 CASSPREAHRTDTQYF TGTGCCAGCAGCCCCCGGGAGGCCCATCGCACAGATACGCAGTATTTT
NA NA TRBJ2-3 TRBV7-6 CASSFAFSSTDTQYF TGTGCCAGCAGCTTTGCGTTTTCTAGCACAGATACGCAGTATTTT
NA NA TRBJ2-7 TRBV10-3 CAIREFREQYF TGTGCCATCAGAGAATTCCGCGAGCAGTACTTC
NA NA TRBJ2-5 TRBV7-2 CASSLDQMGEQYF TGTGCCAGCAGCTTAGACCAGATGGGTGAGCAGTACTTC
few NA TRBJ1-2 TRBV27 CASADSYGYTF TGTGCCAGCGCCGACAGCTATGGCTACACCTTC
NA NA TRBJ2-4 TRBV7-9 CASSSVAPSGNIQYF TGTGCCAGCAGCTCGGTAGCTCCAAGTGGAAACATTCAGTACTTC
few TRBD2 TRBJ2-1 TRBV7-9 CASSPRTSLNEQFF TGTGCCAGCAGCCCCAGGACTAGCTTGAATGAGCAGTTCTTC
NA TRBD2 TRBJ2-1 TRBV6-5 CASSYSGTSVSDEQFF TGTGCCAGCAGTTACTCCGGGACTAGTGTTAGCGATGAGCAGTTCTTC
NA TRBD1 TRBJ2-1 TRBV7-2 CASSPFRQGTYNEQFF TGTGCCAGCAGCCCTTTCAGACAGGGGACCTACAATGAGCAGTTCTTC
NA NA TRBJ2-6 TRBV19 CASTIASGANVLTF TGTGCCAGTACAATCGCCTCTGGGGCCAACGTCCTGACTTTC
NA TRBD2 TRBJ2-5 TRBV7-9 CASSGGLAGGETQYF TGTGCCAGCAGCGGGGGACTAGCGGGAGGCGAGACCCAGTACTTC
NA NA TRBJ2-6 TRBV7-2 CASSYPFGHHSGANVLTF TGTGCCAGCAGCTACCCTTTTGGACACCACTCTGGGGCCAACGTCCTGACTTTC
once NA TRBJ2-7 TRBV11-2 CASRQIHEQYF TGTGCCAGCAGACAAATCCACGAGCAGTACTTC
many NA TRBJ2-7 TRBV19 CASSHSWGSGYEQYF TGTGCCAGTAGTCACAGCTGGGGGAGTGGGTACGAGCAGTACTTC
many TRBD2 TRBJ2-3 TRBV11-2 CASRGELAVSTDTQYF TGTGCCAGCAGGGGGGAACTAGCGGTTAGCACAGATACGCAGTATTTT
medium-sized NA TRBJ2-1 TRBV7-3 CASSLEGGGGHNEQFF TGTGCCAGCAGCTTAGAGGGAGGGGGCGGCCACAATGAGCAGTTCTTC
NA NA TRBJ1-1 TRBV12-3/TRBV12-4 CASSAQGRDTEAFF TGTGCCAGCAGTGCGCAGGGGAGGGACACTGAAGCTTTCTTT